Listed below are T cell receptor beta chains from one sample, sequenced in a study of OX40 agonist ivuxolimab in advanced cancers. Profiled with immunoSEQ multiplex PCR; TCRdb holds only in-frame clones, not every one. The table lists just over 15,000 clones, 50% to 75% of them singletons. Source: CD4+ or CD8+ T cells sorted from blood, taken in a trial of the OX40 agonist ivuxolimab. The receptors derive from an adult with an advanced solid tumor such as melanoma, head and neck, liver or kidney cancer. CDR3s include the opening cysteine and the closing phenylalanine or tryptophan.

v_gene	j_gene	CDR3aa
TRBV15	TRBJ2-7	CATAPGTDHHEQYF
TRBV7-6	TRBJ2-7	CASSLEAVGSYEQYF
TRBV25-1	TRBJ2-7	CASSDEGGYEQYF
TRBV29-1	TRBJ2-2	CSASGGAIAGELFF
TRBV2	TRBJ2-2	CASSGGRTVNTGELFF
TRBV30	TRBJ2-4	CAWSVGGLVRYF
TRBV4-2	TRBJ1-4	CASSHDGVNEKLFF
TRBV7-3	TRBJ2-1	CASSLIGQGGDEQFF
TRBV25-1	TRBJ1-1	CASSQIRGGGTEAFF
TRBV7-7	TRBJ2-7	CASSPGTGGYEQYF
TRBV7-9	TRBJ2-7	CVSSPSGGQLQYF
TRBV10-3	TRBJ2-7	CAIRADTDYEQYF
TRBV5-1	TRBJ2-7	CASSTWGGQNYEQYF
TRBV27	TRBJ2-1	CASSFDPGIPMEQFF